These 18 T cell receptor beta chains originate from one sample sequenced in a study of T cell changes during pregnancy in multiple sclerosis. Sequencing used immunoSEQ multiplex PCR; TCRdb keeps in-frame clones, though not all of them. The table records approximately 83,000 clones, around 92% of them present only once. The input for sequencing was peripheral blood, taken in the third trimester of pregnancy. The receptors were gathered from a female donor with multiple sclerosis, enrolled in a pregnancy study.

J is TRBJ2-1 and V is TRBV19; D gene uncertain. Trimming stripped 5 bases from V and 9 bases from J, with 20 bases between. The CDR3 is made up of 15 amino acids. Germline CDR1 LNHDA, CDR2 SQIVND (reference sequence). The CDR3 sequence: CASSAPRVLSVEQFF. CDR3 coding DNA: TGTGCCAGTAGTGCCCCTAGAGTTTTGAGCGTTGAGCAGTTCTTC.

In this sample, this clone turned up once. The chain uses TRBV7-2 and TRBJ2-3; TRBD2 aligns across 7 bases. With 2 bases clipped from V and 3 bases from J, the junction kept 8 bases outside the gene matches. The CDR3 sequence is 16 residues long. Germline V gene lookup returns CDR1 SGHTA and CDR2 FQGNSA. CDR3 in DNA: TGTGCCAGCAGCTTAAGCGGGATACTGCTAACAGATACGCAGTATTTT. Translating gives CASSLSGILLTDTQYF.

The CDR3 DNA is TGTGCCTCGTCCGGGTACGGCTCCTACGAGCAGTACTTC. It encodes CASSGYGSYEQYF. The chain is built from TRBV7-9 and TRBJ2-7; the D is unclear. The CDR3 loop spans 13 amino acids. Germline CDR1 reads SEHNR; CDR2 reads FQNEAQ (reference sequence). Trimming took off 11 bases at V and 0 bases at J, with 14 bases between the two ends.

Worth noting for this clone: In the same sample, other DNA sequences code for this CDR3. The gene calls are TRBV6-5 and TRBJ2-7, with D maybe TRBD2 (6 bases). V was pared by 8 bases and J by 2 bases, with 13 bases between. Germline V gene data show CDR1 as MNHEY and CDR2 as SVGAGI. This CDR3 spans 13 amino acids. The CDR3: CASALAGPYEQYF. DNA of the CDR3: TGTGCCAGCGCACTAGCAGGTCCCTACGAGCAGTACTTC.

The CDR3 reads CASSPLIRAYEQYF. The CDR3 DNA sequence: TGTGCCAGCAGCCCTCTAATCAGGGCCTACGAGCAGTACTTC. The chain uses TRBV7-9 and TRBJ2-7, with D perhaps matching TRBD1 (5 bases). The germline V gene has CDR1 SEHNR and CDR2 FQNEAQ (reference sequence). Trimming took 5 bases from V and 2 from J, leaving 13 bases between them. The CDR3 extends over 14 amino acids.

The sample holds a few counts of this clone. V is TRBV7-9 and J is TRBJ2-2; TRBD1 matches at 8 bases. Germline V gives CDR1 SEHNR, CDR2 FQNEAQ (reference sequence). The V gene end was trimmed by 5 bases and the J gene end by 5 bases; junction bases not matched to a gene: 7. The CDR3 covers 15 residues. The CDR3 sequence is CASSRGQGSTGELFF. For the CDR3, the DNA is TGTGCCAGCAGCCGAGGACAGGGAAGTACCGGGGAGCTGTTTTTT.

The V gene is TRBV2, the J gene TRBJ2-1; 7 bases are shared with TRBD2. CDR3 length: 14 residues. J was trimmed by 7 bases and V by 8 bases; bases with no gene match: 11. Germline V gene sequence: CDR1 SNHLY, CDR2 FYNNEI. CDR3 coding DNA: TGTGCCAGCTTACCGGGACTACCTAGGAATGAGCAGTTCTTC. Encoded protein: CASLPGLPRNEQFF.

The J gene is TRBJ1-4, the V gene TRBV7-2, with D uncertain. V was clipped by 2 bases and J by 4 bases, with 11 bases between them. Germline CDR1 reads SGHTA; CDR2 reads FQGNSA. This CDR3 has 15 amino acids. CDR3 DNA sequence: TGTGCCAGCAGCTTAAAGAGAGGGCTTAATGAAAAACTGTTTTTT. Translation: CASSLKRGLNEKLFF.

This clone has only one observation. The chain employs TRBV6-4 and TRBJ2-3, with D tentatively TRBD1 (6 bases). This CDR3 has 13 amino acids. Germline V gives CDR1 MRHNA, CDR2 SNTAGT. V lost 4 bases and J lost 6, with 11 bases in between. The CDR3 bases are TGTGCCAGCAGTGTGTTAACAGGGGATACGCAGTATTTT. Translation gives CASSVLTGDTQYF.

V gene TRBV6-1 combines with J gene TRBJ2-1; possible D gene TRBD2, 6 bases. V lost 8 bases and J 14 bases, leaving 28 bases between the germline ends. From germline, CDR1 is MNHNS and CDR2 SASEGT. CDR3 length: 15 residues. The chain's CDR3 is CASSWAGRLGEMKFF. The CDR3 nucleotides are TGTGCCAGCTCGTGGGCGGGGCGGTTAGGGGAAATGAAGTTCTTC.

This clone was found once. The chain carries TRBV6-6 and TRBJ2-7, with 11 bases fitting TRBD2. With 0 bases clipped from V and 3 bases from J, the junction kept 1 base outside the gene matches. Germline-derived CDR1 and CDR2 are MNHNY and SVGAGI (reference sequence). The CDR3 spans 15 residues. The CDR3 sequence: CASSYSGTSGYEQYF. The CDR3 nucleotides are TGTGCCAGCAGTTACTCCGGGACTAGCGGCTACGAGCAGTACTTC.

The chain combines TRBV2 with TRBJ2-7; 7 positions match TRBD2. This CDR3 is 14 amino acids long. Germline trimming cut 6 bases from V and 0 bases from J; bases unmatched to any gene: 5. Germline V lookup: CDR1 SNHLY, CDR2 FYNNEI. The CDR3 DNA reads TGTGCCAGCAGGACCGGGACTATCTCCTACGAGCAGTACTTC. This encodes CASRTGTISYEQYF.

The chain is built from TRBV6-5 and TRBJ2-2; D not certain. CDR1 MNHEY and CDR2 SVGAGI come from the germline V gene. Trimming took off 6 bases at V and 3 bases at J, with 11 bases between the two ends. The CDR3 loop spans 14 amino acids. CDR3 region: CASSRNGYTGELFF. As DNA, the CDR3 is TGTGCCAGCAGCAGAAACGGGTACACCGGGGAGCTGTTTTTT.

The rearrangement joins TRBV14 to TRBJ1-1, with TRBD1 matching over 9 bases. The germline V gene has CDR1 SGHDN and CDR2 FVKESK. The CDR3 runs 17 residues. V was pared by 0 bases and J by 1 base, with 6 bases of the junction left unmatched. The CDR3 DNA reads as TGTGCCAGCAGCCAAGATTGGGGACAGGGAGGGAACACTGAAGCTTTCTTT. This gives the protein CASSQDWGQGGNTEAFF.

This clone was seen only once. The sample carries other DNA sequences with the same CDR3. The chain recombines TRBV15 with TRBJ2-7, with 7 positions matching TRBD2. The CDR3 consists of 15 residues. V gave up 1 base and J gave up 0 bases; unmatched junction bases: 3. Germline V gives CDR1 LNHNV, CDR2 YYDKDF (reference sequence). The CDR3 sequence is CATSRAGGSSYEQYF. CDR3 nucleotides: TGTGCCACCAGCAGAGCGGGCGGGAGCTCCTACGAGCAGTACTTC.

Points on this clone: Other DNA sequences in the same sample also yield this CDR3. The rearrangement uses TRBV9 and TRBJ1-1; TRBD1 is a possible D gene (6 bases). The V gene's germline CDR1 is SGDLS and CDR2 YYNGEE. There are 12 residues in the CDR3. Trimming removed 3 bases from V and 5 bases from J, with 8 bases in between. The CDR3 DNA reads TGTGCCAGCAGCGCCCAGGGGACTGAAGCTTTCTTT. This codes for CASSAQGTEAFF.

This clone was seen once. The genes are TRBV29-1 and TRBJ1-5; D possibly corresponds to TRBD1 (6 bases). Trimming took 4 bases from V and 6 from J, leaving 10 bases between them. Germline CDR1 reads SQVTM; CDR2 reads ANQGSEA. The CDR3 loop spans 12 amino acids. The CDR3 DNA reads as TGCAGCGTTGCAGGGGTGGGTCAGCCCCAGCATTTT. Its translation is CSVAGVGQPQHF.

This CDR3 reads CSVGMGHVSNTIYF. As DNA, the CDR3 is TGCAGCGTTGGGATGGGACACGTCTCGAACACCATATATTTT. The chain is built from TRBV29-1 and TRBJ1-3; a possible D gene is TRBD1 (6 bases). Germline V gene data show CDR1 as SQVTM and CDR2 as ANQGSEA. This CDR3 comprises 14 residues. Trimming left V 4 bases short and J 7 bases short, with 17 bases between.